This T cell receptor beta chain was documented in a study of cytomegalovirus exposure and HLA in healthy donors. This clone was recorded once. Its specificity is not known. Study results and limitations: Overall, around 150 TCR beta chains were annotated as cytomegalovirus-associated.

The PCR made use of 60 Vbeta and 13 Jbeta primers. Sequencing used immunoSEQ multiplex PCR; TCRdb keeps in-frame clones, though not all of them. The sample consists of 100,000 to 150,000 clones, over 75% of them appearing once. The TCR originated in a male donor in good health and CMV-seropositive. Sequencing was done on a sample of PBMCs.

The chain's CDR3 is CASSGIMGQGAAEAFF. The CDR3 DNA is TGTGCCAGCAGCGGGATTATGGGACAGGGGGCCGCTGAAGCTTTCTTT. The chain carries TRBV9 and TRBJ1-1; 12 bases fit TRBD1. The CDR3 covers 16 residues. CDR1 and CDR2 from the germline V gene are SGDLS and YYNGEE. Trimming at V came to 3 bases and at J to 6 bases, leaving 9 bases not matched to a gene.